This record looks at one T cell receptor beta chain sequence and its context. These data belong to a study of blood T cell repertoires in COVID-19. Study as a whole: Sources were T cells, B-cell-depleted T cells, or PBMCs; the material itself was cDNA or gDNA.

Sequenced by immunoSEQ multiplex PCR; TCRdb stores in-frame clones only, minus some. The profile shows about 57,000 clones, 80% to 90% of them singletons. The germline V gene encodes CDR1 SNHLY and CDR2 FYNNEI. The CDR3 extends over 12 amino acids. J was trimmed by 5 bases and V by 8 bases; bases with no gene match: 5. The sequencing sample was made of PBMCs or T cells enriched from blood (not recorded which). This chain joins TRBV2 and TRBJ1-2; 7 positions agree with TRBD1. The receptor comes from a woman between 40 and 55 years old with acute COVID-19. The CDR3 DNA reads TGTGCCAGCCCGGACAGGTTGTATGGCTACACCTTC. Protein sequence: CASPDRLYGYTF.